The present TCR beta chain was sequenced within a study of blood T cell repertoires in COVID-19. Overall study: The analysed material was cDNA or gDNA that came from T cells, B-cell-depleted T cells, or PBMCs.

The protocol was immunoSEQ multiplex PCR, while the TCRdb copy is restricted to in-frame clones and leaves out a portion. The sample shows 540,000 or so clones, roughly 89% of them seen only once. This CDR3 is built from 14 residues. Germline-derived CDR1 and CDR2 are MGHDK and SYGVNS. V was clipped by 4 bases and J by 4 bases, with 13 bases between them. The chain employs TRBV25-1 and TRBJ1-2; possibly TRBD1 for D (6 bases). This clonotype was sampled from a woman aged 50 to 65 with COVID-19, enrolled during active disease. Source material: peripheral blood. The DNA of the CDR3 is TGTGCCAGCAGTGGACGACAGGCTTCCTATGGCTACACCTTC. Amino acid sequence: CASSGRQASYGYTF.